Listed here is a single TCR beta chain. This sample stems from a study of blood T cell repertoires in COVID-19. Looked up from germline, CDR1 is SNHLY and CDR2 is FYNNEI. This CDR3 contains 14 residues. Trimming left V 3 bases short and J 7 bases short, with 12 bases between. Clones were read by immunoSEQ multiplex PCR, and TCRdb kept only the in-frame ones, dropping some. The table has about 300,000 clones, about 87% seen once. Sequencing input: peripheral blood. The chain couples TRBV2 to TRBJ1-4; D not certain. The source is a man in his 70s with acute or convalescent COVID-19. The CDR3 region is CASSERTHGEKLFF. For the CDR3, the DNA is TGTGCCAGCAGTGAGAGGACTCACGGTGAAAAACTGTTTTTT.